This T cell receptor beta chain was captured by sequencing in a study of T and B cells in COVID-19 patients. As for the study in general: Median age was 34 years in the recovered cohort and approximately 72 years in the active-infection cohort.

This clonotype is medium-sized by share. V was cut by 2 bases and J by 2 bases, with 10 bases left in between. Germline V gene data show CDR1 as SQVTM and CDR2 as ANQGSEA. The CDR3 is made up of 14 amino acids. Blood genomic DNA input for TRB amplification was 250-500 ng. TRB rearrangements were amplified by multiplex PCR with BIOMED2 TRB-A/B primers. TCRdb re-analysed the multiplex PCR reads in MiXCR, keeping a single row per CDR3 protein. The repertoire includes 4,500 to 5,000 distinct CDR3 sequences, 30% to 40% of them detected once, and 20% to 25% sits in the top ten. Sequencing used blood. V and J are TRBV29-1 and TRBJ2-1; D is uncertain. The TCR comes from a human donor who had recovered from COVID-19. The CDR3 DNA follows: TGCAGCGTTGAAATGGGAAGACCCTACAATGAGCAGTTCTTC. Its protein is CSVEMGRPYNEQFF.